Listed below are T cell receptor beta chains from one sample, sequenced in a study of shared clonotypes between healthy human individuals. Sequencing used immunoSEQ multiplex PCR; TCRdb keeps in-frame clones, though not all of them. The data show under 850,000 clones, with 80% to 95% seen just once and approximately 25% held by the top ten. The specimen was naive CD8+ T cells sorted from blood. Receptors originate from a man aged 25 to 40 in good health. Both conserved end residues are part of each CDR3. The D gene is left open where the match is weak. For some rows the clone size is stated as once, few or many, or as a class when expanded; others skip it.

d_gene: TRBD1; v_gene: TRBV6-5; abundance: -; j_gene: TRBJ2-1; CDR3nt: TGTGCCAGCACCAACTTCCGGGACAGCCACAATGAGCAGTTCTTC; CDR3aa: CASTNFRDSHNEQFF
d_gene: -; v_gene: TRBV25-1; abundance: -; j_gene: TRBJ2-3; CDR3nt: TGTGCCAGCAGTGAATTTCCAGTAGGTCAAACGGATACGCAGTATTTT; CDR3aa: CASSEFPVGQTDTQYF
d_gene: -; v_gene: TRBV29-1; abundance: -; j_gene: TRBJ2-7; CDR3nt: TGCAGCGTTGAAGTAAAACAGGCCGAGCAGTACTTC; CDR3aa: CSVEVKQAEQYF
d_gene: -; v_gene: TRBV2; abundance: -; j_gene: TRBJ2-5; CDR3nt: TGTGCCAGCAGGGTACAGGGAGGGTCGCAAGAGACCCAGTACTTC; CDR3aa: CASRVQGGSQETQYF
d_gene: -; v_gene: TRBV29-1; abundance: -; j_gene: TRBJ1-1; CDR3nt: TGCAGCGTCGTACACAGGGCCACTGAAGCTTTCTTT; CDR3aa: CSVVHRATEAFF
d_gene: -; v_gene: TRBV5-4; abundance: -; j_gene: TRBJ2-7; CDR3nt: TGTGCCAGCAGCCTCGGAACTTACGAGCAGTACTTC; CDR3aa: CASSLGTYEQYF
d_gene: TRBD1; v_gene: TRBV28; abundance: few; j_gene: TRBJ1-3; CDR3nt: TGTGCCAGCAGGGACAGGGACTCTGGAAACACCATATATTTT; CDR3aa: CASRDRDSGNTIYF
d_gene: -; v_gene: TRBV6-5; abundance: -; j_gene: TRBJ2-7; CDR3nt: TGTGCCAGCAGTGGGGGGAACCTCGAGCAGTACTTC; CDR3aa: CASSGGNLEQYF
d_gene: -; v_gene: TRBV6-5; abundance: -; j_gene: TRBJ2-5; CDR3nt: TGTGCCAGCAGTAAAATACAGAGTAAGACCCAGTACTTC; CDR3aa: CASSKIQSKTQYF
d_gene: -; v_gene: TRBV27; abundance: -; j_gene: TRBJ1-5; CDR3nt: TGTGCCAGCGGGACCCCGGAGCAGCCCCAGCATTTT; CDR3aa: CASGTPEQPQHF
d_gene: -; v_gene: TRBV5-5; abundance: once; j_gene: TRBJ2-7; CDR3nt: TGTGCCAGCAGCGCGGGCCCTACCTACGAGCAGTACTTC; CDR3aa: CASSAGPTYEQYF
d_gene: TRBD2; v_gene: TRBV7-2; abundance: -; j_gene: TRBJ2-1; CDR3nt: TGTGCCAGCAGCTTAGCGAGGGGGGCTAGCGGGATGTCGTCCTACAATGAGCAGTTCTTC; CDR3aa: CASSLARGASGMSSYNEQFF
d_gene: -; v_gene: TRBV30; abundance: once; j_gene: TRBJ2-5; CDR3nt: TGTGCCTGGCGCCCTCCCAGGTACCAAGAGACCCAGTACTTC; CDR3aa: CAWRPPRYQETQYF
d_gene: -; v_gene: TRBV12-1; abundance: once; j_gene: TRBJ2-7; CDR3nt: TGTGCCAGCAGCACAAGAGTAACCGAACCGCTTCCAGGGTGCGAGCAGTACTTC; CDR3aa: CASSTRVTEPLPGCEQYF
d_gene: TRBD2; v_gene: TRBV28; abundance: -; j_gene: TRBJ2-1; CDR3nt: TGTGCCAGCAGTTTAGGGTGGTCTAGCGGGAGGAAAGGCAATGAGCAGTTCTTC; CDR3aa: CASSLGWSSGRKGNEQFF
d_gene: -; v_gene: TRBV4-1; abundance: once; j_gene: TRBJ2-3; CDR3nt: TGCGCCAGCAGTTCACTAGCAGATACGCAGTATTTT; CDR3aa: CASSSLADTQYF
d_gene: -; v_gene: TRBV2; abundance: -; j_gene: TRBJ2-1; CDR3nt: TGTGCCAGCATTGGCAACGAGCAGTTCTTC; CDR3aa: CASIGNEQFF
d_gene: -; v_gene: TRBV7-6; abundance: -; j_gene: TRBJ2-7; CDR3nt: TGTGCCAGCAGCTTATACGGAGGGGTAGCCTACGAGCAGTACTTC; CDR3aa: CASSLYGGVAYEQYF
d_gene: TRBD2; v_gene: TRBV7-2; abundance: -; j_gene: TRBJ2-3; CDR3nt: TGTGCCAGCAGCGCGGGAGCCACAGATACGCAGTATTTT; CDR3aa: CASSAGATDTQYF
d_gene: -; v_gene: TRBV19; abundance: -; j_gene: TRBJ2-7; CDR3nt: TGTGCCAGTAGTATAGATCGAGGAGGGCCCTACGAGCAGTACTTC; CDR3aa: CASSIDRGGPYEQYF
d_gene: -; v_gene: TRBV5-1; abundance: -; j_gene: TRBJ2-3; CDR3nt: TGCGCCAGCAGGGAAGGGGCGACTCAATTATTATTCACAGATACGCAGTATTTT; CDR3aa: CASREGATQLLFTDTQYF
d_gene: -; v_gene: TRBV25-1; abundance: -; j_gene: TRBJ1-2; CDR3nt: TGTGCCAGCGCGGATAACTATGGCTACACCTTC; CDR3aa: CASADNYGYTF
d_gene: -; v_gene: TRBV6-6; abundance: -; j_gene: TRBJ2-5; CDR3nt: TGTGCCAGCACCACGGACCGGATCCAAGAGACCCAGTACTTC; CDR3aa: CASTTDRIQETQYF
d_gene: TRBD2; v_gene: TRBV4-3; abundance: once; j_gene: TRBJ2-2; CDR3nt: TGCGCCAGCAGCCAAGTCCGGGAGGTATACACCGGGGAGCTGTTTTTT; CDR3aa: CASSQVREVYTGELFF
d_gene: -; v_gene: TRBV5-6; abundance: -; j_gene: TRBJ2-7; CDR3nt: TGTGCCAGCAGCTTGGTTGGATTGGCCTACGAGCAGTACTTC; CDR3aa: CASSLVGLAYEQYF
d_gene: TRBD1; v_gene: TRBV10-1; abundance: -; j_gene: TRBJ2-3; CDR3nt: TGCGCCAGCAGTGCGTCGGGACAGGGGATAGATACGCAGTATTTT; CDR3aa: CASSASGQGIDTQYF
d_gene: TRBD1; v_gene: TRBV7-9; abundance: -; j_gene: TRBJ2-7; CDR3nt: TGTGCCAGCAGCTTAGGAGGGACAGGGGCCTACGAGCAGTACTTC; CDR3aa: CASSLGGTGAYEQYF
d_gene: -; v_gene: TRBV7-9; abundance: -; j_gene: TRBJ2-2; CDR3nt: TGTGCCAGCAGCCCCAGTTTACTGACGAACACCGGGGAGCTGTTTTTT; CDR3aa: CASSPSLLTNTGELFF
d_gene: -; v_gene: TRBV7-9; abundance: -; j_gene: TRBJ1-1; CDR3nt: TGTGCCAGCAGCTTAGTATCAGGGGTGGTAGGAGCTTTCTTT; CDR3aa: CASSLVSGVVGAFF
d_gene: TRBD1; v_gene: TRBV5-5; abundance: -; j_gene: TRBJ2-7; CDR3nt: TGTGCCAGCAGCCCGGACAGGGGTTTCTACGAGCAGTACTTC; CDR3aa: CASSPDRGFYEQYF
d_gene: TRBD1; v_gene: TRBV13; abundance: few; j_gene: TRBJ2-7; CDR3nt: TGTGCCAGCAGCTCCGGGACAGGGGGCGCGCAGTACTTC; CDR3aa: CASSSGTGGAQYF
d_gene: -; v_gene: TRBV4-1; abundance: -; j_gene: TRBJ1-1; CDR3nt: TGCGCCAGCAGCCATGCAACAGGTCCCACTGAAGCTTTCTTT; CDR3aa: CASSHATGPTEAFF
d_gene: -; v_gene: TRBV4-3; abundance: -; j_gene: TRBJ2-1; CDR3nt: TGCGCCAGCAGCCCAGTACGGGAAAATGAGCAGTTCTTC; CDR3aa: CASSPVRENEQFF
d_gene: TRBD1; v_gene: TRBV5-1; abundance: -; j_gene: TRBJ1-1; CDR3nt: TGCGCCAGCAGCTTGGGACAGGGAAGAACTGAAGCTTTCTTT; CDR3aa: CASSLGQGRTEAFF
d_gene: TRBD2; v_gene: TRBV7-8; abundance: -; j_gene: TRBJ2-1; CDR3nt: TGTGCCAGCAGCCAACCCGGGGGGAAGGGACTAGCGGGATTAAGCTCCTACAATGAGCAGTTCTTC; CDR3aa: CASSQPGGKGLAGLSSYNEQFF
d_gene: TRBD2; v_gene: TRBV2; abundance: -; j_gene: TRBJ2-1; CDR3nt: TGTGCCAGCGGCGCTGGGCGGGGGTCCTCCTACAATGAGCAGTTCTTC; CDR3aa: CASGAGRGSSYNEQFF
d_gene: -; v_gene: TRBV21-1; abundance: once; j_gene: TRBJ2-7; CDR3nt: TGTGCCAGCAGCAACCGACAGCAACCTCGGTACGAGCAGTACTTC; CDR3aa: CASSNRQQPRYEQYF